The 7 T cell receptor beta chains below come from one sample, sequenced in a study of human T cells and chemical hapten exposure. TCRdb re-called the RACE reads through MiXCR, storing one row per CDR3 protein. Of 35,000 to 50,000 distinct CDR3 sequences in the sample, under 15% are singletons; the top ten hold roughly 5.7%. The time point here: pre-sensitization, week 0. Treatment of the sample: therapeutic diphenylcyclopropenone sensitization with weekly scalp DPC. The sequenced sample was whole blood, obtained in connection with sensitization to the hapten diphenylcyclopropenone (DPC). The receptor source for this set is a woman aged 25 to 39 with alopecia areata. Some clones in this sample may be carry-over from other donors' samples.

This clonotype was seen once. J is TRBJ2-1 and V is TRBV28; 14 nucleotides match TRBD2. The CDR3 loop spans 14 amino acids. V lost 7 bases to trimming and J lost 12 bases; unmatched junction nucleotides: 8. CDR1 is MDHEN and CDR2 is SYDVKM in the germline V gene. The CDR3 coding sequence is TGTGCCAGCATACCGGGACTAGCGGGAGTAGGGCAGTTCTTC. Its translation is CASIPGLAGVGQFF.

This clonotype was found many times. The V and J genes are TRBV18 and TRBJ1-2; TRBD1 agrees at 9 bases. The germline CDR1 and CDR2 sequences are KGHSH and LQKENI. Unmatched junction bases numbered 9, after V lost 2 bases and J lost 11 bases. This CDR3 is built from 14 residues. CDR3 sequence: CASSPTRTGEGYTF. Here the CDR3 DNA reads TGTGCCAGCTCACCAACCCGGACAGGGGAAGGTTACACCTTC. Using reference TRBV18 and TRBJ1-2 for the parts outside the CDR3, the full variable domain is NAGVMQNPRHLVRRRGQEARLRCSPMKGHSHVYWYRQLPEEGLKFMVYLQKENIIDESGMPKERFSAEFPKEGPSILRIQQVVRGDSAAYFCASSPTRTGEGYTFGSGTRLTVV.

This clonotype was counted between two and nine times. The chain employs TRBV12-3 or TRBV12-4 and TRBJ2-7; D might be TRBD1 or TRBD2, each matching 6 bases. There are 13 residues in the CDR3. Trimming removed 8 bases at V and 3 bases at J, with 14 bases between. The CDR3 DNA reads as TGTGCCAGCCGCCCGGGGGCCAGCTACGAGCAGTACTTC. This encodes CASRPGASYEQYF.

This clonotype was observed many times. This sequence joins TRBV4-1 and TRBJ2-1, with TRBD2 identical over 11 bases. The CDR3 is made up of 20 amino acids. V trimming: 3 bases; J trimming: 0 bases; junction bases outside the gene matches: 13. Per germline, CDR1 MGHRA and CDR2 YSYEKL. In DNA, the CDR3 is TGCGCCAGCAGCCACCTGGGACTAGCGGATCTTACAAGCTCCTACAATGAGCAGTTCTTC. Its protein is CASSHLGLADLTSSYNEQFF.

Written as DNA, the CDR3 is TGTGCCAGCAGTTTACGTGTTGTTGCGGGAGAGTACTACGAGCAGTACTTC. This gives the protein CASSLRVVAGEYYEQYF. The chain uses TRBV27 and TRBJ2-7; 7 bases agree with TRBD2. Germline CDR1 reads MNHEY; CDR2 reads SMNVEV (reference sequence). Unmatched junction bases numbered 13, after V lost 2 bases and J lost 3 bases. The CDR3 extends over 17 amino acids.

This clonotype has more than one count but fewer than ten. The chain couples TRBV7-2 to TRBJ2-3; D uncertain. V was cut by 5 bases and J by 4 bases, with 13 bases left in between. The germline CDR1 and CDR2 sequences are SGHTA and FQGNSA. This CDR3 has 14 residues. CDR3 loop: CASSPPSGPDTQYF. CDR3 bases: TGTGCCAGCAGCCCGCCCTCCGGGCCAGATACGCAGTATTTT.

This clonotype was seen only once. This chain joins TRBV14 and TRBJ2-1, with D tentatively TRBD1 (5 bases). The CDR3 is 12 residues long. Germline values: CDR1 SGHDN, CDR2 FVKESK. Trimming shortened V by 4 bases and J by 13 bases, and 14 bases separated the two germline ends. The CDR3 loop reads CASSPWQGDQFF. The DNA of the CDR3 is TGTGCCAGCAGCCCATGGCAGGGCGACCAGTTCTTC.